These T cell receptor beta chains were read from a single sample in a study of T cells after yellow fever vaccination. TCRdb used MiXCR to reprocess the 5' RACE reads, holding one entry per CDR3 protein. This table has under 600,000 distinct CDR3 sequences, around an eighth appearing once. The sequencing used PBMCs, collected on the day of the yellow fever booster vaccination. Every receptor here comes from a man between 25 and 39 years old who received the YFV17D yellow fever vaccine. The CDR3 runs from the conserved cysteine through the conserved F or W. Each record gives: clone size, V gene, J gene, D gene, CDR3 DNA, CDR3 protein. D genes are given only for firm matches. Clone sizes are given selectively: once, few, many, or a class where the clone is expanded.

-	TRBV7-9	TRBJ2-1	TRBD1	TGTGCCAGCAGCTTACGGTCAGGGGGCTCCTACAATGAGCAGTTCTTC	CASSLRSGGSYNEQFF
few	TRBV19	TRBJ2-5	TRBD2	TGTGCCAGTAGTCCGCGGGGGAGGAGAGAGACCCAGTACTTC	CASSPRGRRETQYF
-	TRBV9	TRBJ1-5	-	TGTGCCAGCAGCGGAAGCGGGACCGACAATCAGCCCCAGCATTTT	CASSGSGTDNQPQHF
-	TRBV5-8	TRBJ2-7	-	TGTGCCAGCAGCTCGAGGACAGGAGGGGGCTTC	CASSSRTGGGF
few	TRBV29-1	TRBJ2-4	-	TGCAGCGTTCTTCTGGGAGAGGGCATTCAGTACTTC	CSVLLGEGIQYF
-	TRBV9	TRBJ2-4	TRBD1	TGTGCCAGCAGCGTAGGCCCCTTACAGGGGTTAGCCAAAAACATTCAGTACTTC	CASSVGPLQGLAKNIQYF
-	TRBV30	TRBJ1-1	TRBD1	TGTGCCTGGAGCAGACAGGGGGGCACTGAAGCTTTCTTT	CAWSRQGGTEAFF
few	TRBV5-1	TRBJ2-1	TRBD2	TGCGCCAGCAGCTTATGGACTAGCGGGAGTTCTGAGCAGTTCTTC	CASSLWTSGSSEQFF
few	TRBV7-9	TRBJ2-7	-	TGTGCCAGCAGCTCCCCGGGACTCCTAACCTACGAGCAGTACTTC	CASSSPGLLTYEQYF
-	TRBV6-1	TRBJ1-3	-	TGTGCCAGCAGTGACTTGACAGCCTCTGGAAACACCATATATTTT	CASSDLTASGNTIYF
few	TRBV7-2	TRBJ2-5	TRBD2	TGTGCCAGCAGAGGCTCCGGGGGGGAAGAGACCCAGTACTTC	CASRGSGGEETQYF
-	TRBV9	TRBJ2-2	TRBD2	TGTGCCAGCAGCGTAGACCAACTAGCGGCCACCGGGGAGCTGTTTTTT	CASSVDQLAATGELFF
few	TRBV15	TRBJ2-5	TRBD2	TGTGCCACCAGCCGGGGGAGGGGCCAAGAGACCCAGTACTTC	CATSRGRGQETQYF
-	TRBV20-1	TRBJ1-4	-	TGCAGTGCCCCGTGGGGGGCAAACGAAAAACTGTTTTTT	CSAPWGANEKLFF
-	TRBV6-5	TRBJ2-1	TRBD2	TGTGCCAGCAGTTATTCACTCGGGACTAGCCTCACCCAAGGGGACGAGCAGTTCTTC	CASSYSLGTSLTQGDEQFF
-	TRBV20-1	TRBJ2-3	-	TGCAGTGCTAGAGATAGATTACCAGATACGCAGTATTTT	CSARDRLPDTQYF
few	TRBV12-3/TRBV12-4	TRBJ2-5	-	TGTGCCAGCAGTGGGGACCTGATCGGCCAAGAGACCCAGTACTTC	CASSGDLIGQETQYF
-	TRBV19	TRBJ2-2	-	TGTGCCAGTAGACGACCTGCCGGGGAGCTGTTTTTT	CASRRPAGELFF
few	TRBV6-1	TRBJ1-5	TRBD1	TGTGCCAGCAGACAGACAGGGGGAGGAGATCAGCCCCAGCATTTT	CASRQTGGGDQPQHF
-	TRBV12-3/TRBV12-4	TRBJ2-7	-	TGTGCCAGCAGTTTCGGCAGCTACTACGAGCAGTACTTC	CASSFGSYYEQYF
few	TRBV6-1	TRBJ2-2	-	TGTGCCAGCTTCTCGGCCAGGTTCACCGGGGAGCTGTTTTTT	CASFSARFTGELFF
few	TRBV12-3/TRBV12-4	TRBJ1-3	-	TGTGCCAGCAGGCGGGACACTGGAAACACCATATATTTT	CASRRDTGNTIYF
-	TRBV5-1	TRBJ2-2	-	TGCGCCAGCAGCTCCCGATCGTACACCGGGGAGCTGTTTTTT	CASSSRSYTGELFF
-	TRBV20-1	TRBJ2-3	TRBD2	TGCAGTGCCGGACCGGGACTAAGAGGAGATACGCAGTATTTT	CSAGPGLRGDTQYF
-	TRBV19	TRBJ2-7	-	TGTGCCAGTAGTATTGGAAACACAGGGGAGCAGTACTTC	CASSIGNTGEQYF
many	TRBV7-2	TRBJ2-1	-	TGTGCCAGCAGCTTTCGGCGGATTTCCTACAATGAGCAGTTCTTC	CASSFRRISYNEQFF
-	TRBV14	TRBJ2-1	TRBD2	TGTGCCAGCAGCCGGTACTTGGGGACTAGCACCTATAATGAGCAGTTCTTC	CASSRYLGTSTYNEQFF
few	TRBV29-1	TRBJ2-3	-	TGCAGCGCTGCGTTAATCATCGGGCAGTACACAGATACGCAGTATTTT	CSAALIIGQYTDTQYF
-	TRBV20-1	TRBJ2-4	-	TGCAGTGCTAGTCCTCAAACCATTCAGTACTTC	CSASPQTIQYF
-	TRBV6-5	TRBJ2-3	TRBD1	TGTGCCAGCAGTTACTACGGGACAGAAAGCACAGATACGCAGTATTTT	CASSYYGTESTDTQYF
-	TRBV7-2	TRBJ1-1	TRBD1	TGTGCCAGCAGCTCACGTGACAGGGGGAGGTCTGAAGCTTTCTTT	CASSSRDRGRSEAFF
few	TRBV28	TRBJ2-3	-	TGTGCCAGCAGCCCAGGGGCCAGCCCCACAGATACGCAGTATTTT	CASSPGASPTDTQYF
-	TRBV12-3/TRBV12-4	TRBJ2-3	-	TGTGCCAGCAGTTTCGGCGCTCAAACAGATACGCAGTATTTT	CASSFGAQTDTQYF
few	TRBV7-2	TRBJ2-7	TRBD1	TGTGCCAGCAGCTTTGACAGGGGACCGGACGAGCAGTACTTC	CASSFDRGPDEQYF
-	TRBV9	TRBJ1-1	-	TGTGCCAGCGGAAGAGGGTTAGGGACTGAAGCTTTCTTT	CASGRGLGTEAFF
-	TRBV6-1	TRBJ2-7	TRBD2	TGTGCCAGCAGTGATCCAGGACTAGCGGGAACCTACGAGCAGTACTTC	CASSDPGLAGTYEQYF
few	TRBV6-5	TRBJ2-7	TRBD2	TGTGCCAGCAGTTACTCGATGGGACTAGCGGTTGAGCAGTACTTC	CASSYSMGLAVEQYF
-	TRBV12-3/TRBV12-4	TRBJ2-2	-	TGTGCCAGCAGTCAAGTTGTGGCCGGGGAGCTGTTTTTT	CASSQVVAGELFF
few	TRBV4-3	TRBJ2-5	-	TGCGCCAGCAGCCAAGATTTCATCCCAGGAGAGACCCAGTACTTC	CASSQDFIPGETQYF
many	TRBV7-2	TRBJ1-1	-	TGTGCCAGCTTGATGGGGGTGAACACTGAAGCTTTCTTT	CASLMGVNTEAFF
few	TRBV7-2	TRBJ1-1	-	TGTGCCAGCAGCTTAGTCCTAGGGGGGTCCACTGAAGCTTTCTTT	CASSLVLGGSTEAFF
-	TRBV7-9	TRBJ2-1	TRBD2	TGTGCCAGCAGCTGGGGGGGCGGGAGGACCGCCAATGAGCAGTTCTTC	CASSWGGGRTANEQFF